This T cell receptor beta chain originates from a study of shared clonotypes between healthy human individuals. Per germline, CDR1 SGHVS and CDR2 FQNEAQ. The CDR3 runs 17 residues. The J segment lost 0 bases and the V segment lost 0 bases, leaving 5 bases of the junction unmatched. Naive CD8 cells, CD45RO-negative and positively selected for CCR7, excluded terminally differentiated effector memory CD45RA+ cells. A roughly 220 ng quantity of DNA, approximately 29,000 T cell genomes, went into the sorted-subset replicate PCRs. Method: immunoSEQ multiplex PCR; TCRdb's copy keeps in-frame clones and lacks some. The sample consists of millions of clones, approximately 94% of them appearing once.

The sequenced material came from naive CD8+ T cells sorted from blood. The sequence was collected from a man aged 18 to 29 in good health. V and J are TRBV7-8 and TRBJ2-5; 9 bases are a match to TRBD2. CDR3: CASSLAMAGGYQETQYF. The CDR3 nucleotides read TGTGCCAGCAGCTTAGCGATGGCGGGGGGGTACCAAGAGACCCAGTACTTC. Full variable domain (remainder filled in from reference TRBV7-8 and TRBJ2-5): GAGVSQSPRYKVAKRGQDVALRCDPISGHVSLFWYQQALGQGPEFLTYFQNEAQLDKSGLPSDRFFAERPEGSVSTLKIQRTQQEDSAVYLCASSLAMAGGYQETQYFGPGTRLLVL.